The next 29 T cell receptor beta chains were all read from a single sample in a study of T cells generated in artificial thymic organoids. Separate semi-nested PCRs amplified TCRalpha and TCRbeta libraries using constant-region reverse primers in TRAC or TRBC. A single record per CDR3 protein comes from TCRdb applying MiXCR to the 5' RACE reads. There are about 5,600 distinct CDR3 sequences in the sample; 30% to 40% occur only once, and nearly 2.5% lies in the top ten. Sequenced: naive CD8+ T cells from blood. Specified subset: CD3+TCRalphabeta+CD8SP T cells; for blood, CD45RO-CCR7+ naive CD8+ T cells. Receptor source: a human donor who gave cord blood stem cells for thymic organoid culture, a cardiac surgery patient who gave postnatal thymus, or a blood donor (not recorded which).

This clonotype was seen just once. Its ends do not fully match the called genes, so a read error is possible. The chain couples TRBV5-5 to TRBJ1-3; TRBD1 might be the D (6 bases). From germline, CDR1 is SGHKS and CDR2 YYEKEE (reference sequence). The CDR3 totals 18 residues. CDR3 coding DNA: TGCGCCAGCAGCCAAGAAACCGGACAGACCTTAACTGGAAACACCATATATTTT. Translating it yields CASSQETGQTLTGNTIYF. Full variable domain (remainder filled in from reference TRBV5-5 and TRBJ1-3): DAGVTQSPTHLIKTRGQQVTLRCSPISGHKSVSWYQQVLGQGPQFIFQYYEKEERGRGNFPDRFSARQFPNYSSELNVNALLLGDSALYLCASSQETGQTLTGNTIYFGEGSWLTVV.

This clonotype was picked up a small number of times. A read error may produce the germline difference seen at one junction end. The chain uses TRBV5-1 and TRBJ1-2, with TRBD1 matching 7 bases. The CDR3 is 14 amino acids. Germline CDR1 is SGHRS and CDR2 is YFSETQ. Here the CDR3 reads CASSLSVGGNGYAF. CDR3 DNA: TGCGCCAGCAGCTTGAGTGTAGGGGGCAATGGCTACGCCTTC. The full variable domain, in which reference TRBV5-1 and TRBJ1-2 provide the parts outside the CDR3, is KAGVTQTPRYLIKTRGQQVTLSCSPISGHRSVSWYQQTPGQGLQFLFEYFSETQRNKGNFPGRFSGRQFSNSRSEMNVSTLELGDSALYLCASSLSVGGNGYAFGSGTRLTVV.

Relative to its sample, this clonotype is medium-sized. This chain connects TRBV7-8 to TRBJ2-1; D unresolved. Trimming cost V 0 bases and J 4 bases, with 7 bases left between them. From germline, CDR1 is SGHVS and CDR2 FQNEAQ. The CDR3 sequence is 14 residues long. The DNA for the CDR3 is TGTGCCAGCAGCTTAGCGTACGCTTACAATGAGCAGTTCTTC. Its translation is CASSLAYAYNEQFF. Full variable domain (outside the CDR3, taken from reference TRBV7-8 and TRBJ2-1): GAGVSQSPRYKVAKRGQDVALRCDPISGHVSLFWYQQALGQGPEFLTYFQNEAQLDKSGLPSDRFFAERPEGSVSTLKIQRTQQEDSAVYLCASSLAYAYNEQFFGPGTRLTVL.

In DNA, the CDR3 is TGTGCCAGCTCACCGAAGCGGGGGTCAGATACGCAGTATTTT. Residues: CASSPKRGSDTQYF. This chain connects TRBV18 to TRBJ2-3, with 8 bases fitting TRBD2. The CDR3 has 14 residues. The V and J ends lost 3 bases and 4 bases, in that order; junction bases with no gene match: 3. Germline loops: CDR1 KGHSH, CDR2 LQKENI.

V is TRBV12-3 or TRBV12-4 and J is TRBJ2-7; TRBD2 is a possible D gene (7 bases). V was cut by 4 bases and J by 3 bases, with 13 bases left in between. The CDR3 is 14 residues long. The CDR3 sequence is CASSSARGLYEQYF. CDR3 coding DNA: TGTGCCAGCAGTTCGGCGCGGGGGCTCTACGAGCAGTACTTC.

This clonotype was seen a few times. V is TRBV28 and J is TRBJ2-1, with 10 bases matching TRBD2. Germline-derived CDR1 and CDR2 are MDHEN and SYDVKM. The CDR3 is 15 amino acids. The junction had 7 bases not matched to a gene; V was cut back by 5 bases and J by 6 bases. The CDR3 bases are TGTGCCAGCAGTACCCGACTAGCGGGCTCCAATGAGCAGTTCTTC. Protein product: CASSTRLAGSNEQFF.

The table lists this clonotype with a count of one. This may be a read error: a much more frequent sequence differs by one nucleotide. The CDR3 DNA reads TGCGCCGGCAGCTTGGAGGCTCTCTCGGACACCATATATTTT. Amino acid sequence: CAGSLEALSDTIYF. The V and J genes are TRBV5-1 and TRBJ1-3; D call uncertain. The CDR3 has 14 residues. Germline CDR1 SGHRS, CDR2 YFSETQ.

J is TRBJ1-3 and V is TRBV11-2; D remains unclear. CDR1 and CDR2 from the germline V gene are SGHAT and FQNNGV. Trimming took 1 base from V and 2 from J, leaving 15 bases between them. The CDR3 is 17 amino acids. The CDR3 protein is CASSLVVSQTPGNTIYF. The CDR3 DNA is TGTGCCAGCAGCTTAGTAGTTTCGCAGACTCCTGGAAACACCATATATTTT. Full variable domain (outside the CDR3, taken from reference TRBV11-2 and TRBJ1-3): EAGVAQSPRYKIIEKRQSVAFWCNPISGHATLYWYQQILGQGPKLLIQFQNNGVVDDSQLPKDRFSAERLKGVDSTLKIQPAKLEDSAVYLCASSLVVSQTPGNTIYFGEGSWLTVV.

By sample fraction, this clonotype is medium-sized (0.01 to 0.1%). V usage is TRBV28 and J usage is TRBJ2-3, with D unclear. The V gene's germline CDR1 is MDHEN and CDR2 SYDVKM. Trimming pared 2 bases from V and 3 bases from J, leaving 12 bases between. This CDR3 contains 15 residues. The CDR3 sequence: CASSLGVSATDTQYF. CDR3 nucleotides: TGTGCCAGCAGTTTAGGAGTAAGCGCAACAGATACGCAGTATTTT. The complete variable domain, with remaining parts taken from reference TRBV28 and TRBJ2-3, reads DVKVTQSSRYLVKRTGEKVFLECVQDMDHENMFWYRQDPGLGLRLIYFSYDVKMKEKGDIPEGYSVSREKKERFSLILESASTNQTSMYLCASSLGVSATDTQYFGPGTRLTVL.

This clonotype is medium-sized within its sample. The chain carries TRBV5-1 and TRBJ2-7, with D hard to call. The CDR3 totals 13 residues. CDR1 and CDR2 from the germline V gene are SGHRS and YFSETQ. Trimming removed 4 bases at V and 3 bases at J, with 11 bases between. The CDR3 sequence is CASSLDTYYEQYF. In DNA, the CDR3 is TGCGCCAGCAGCCTCGACACTTACTACGAGCAGTACTTC.

This clonotype has more than one count but fewer than ten. The chain uses TRBV4-1 and TRBJ2-7; 9 bases line up with TRBD1. Germline V gives CDR1 MGHRA, CDR2 YSYEKL. After removal of 4 bases from V and 7 bases from J, the junction contained 8 bases not matched to a gene. The CDR3 extends over 14 amino acids. The CDR3 region has the DNA TGCGCCAGCAGCCCTCGGACAGGGGCAGGGGAGCAGTACTTC. This codes for CASSPRTGAGEQYF.

This clonotype appeared a few times. J is TRBJ2-3 and V is TRBV9, with D perhaps TRBD2 (5 bases). The CDR3 spans 14 residues. With 4 bases removed from V and 8 bases from J, the gap between germline ends came to 17 bases. Germline CDR1 is SGDLS and CDR2 is YYNGEE. The CDR3 sequence is CASSPPDRAGTQYF. CDR3 DNA: TGTGCCAGCAGCCCCCCCGATCGCGCGGGTACGCAGTATTTT.

This clonotype came up a few times. The rearrangement joins TRBV5-1 to TRBJ2-7; the match to TRBD2 covers 13 bases. Germline V lookup: CDR1 SGHRS, CDR2 YFSETQ. The CDR3 loop spans 17 amino acids. The V gene end was trimmed by 10 bases and the J gene end by 2 bases; junction bases not matched to a gene: 15. The CDR3 spells CAGTLKTSGRRTYEQYF. In nucleotides, the CDR3 is TGCGCCGGCACCCTAAAGACTAGCGGGAGGAGAACCTACGAGCAGTACTTC.

The chain carries TRBV29-1 and TRBJ2-1, with 7 nucleotides matching TRBD2. V gave up 3 bases and J gave up 6 bases; unmatched junction bases: 8. The CDR3 covers 14 residues. Germline V lookup: CDR1 SQVTM, CDR2 ANQGSEA. The CDR3 region is CSVEGREWVNEQFF. In DNA, the CDR3 is TGCAGCGTTGAGGGGCGGGAGTGGGTCAATGAGCAGTTCTTC.

By share, this clonotype counts as medium-sized. The chain links TRBV7-9 to TRBJ2-3, with 8 positions matching TRBD2. Germline loops: CDR1 SEHNR, CDR2 FQNEAQ (reference sequence). The length of the CDR3 is 14 residues. V lost 4 bases, J lost 4 bases, and 4 bases stayed unmatched. CDR3 DNA: TGTGCCAGCAGCTCGACGGGGGGGGCAGATACGCAGTATTTT. It specifies CASSSTGGADTQYF.

The chain uses TRBV7-8 and TRBJ2-4; weak D call: TRBD1 (5 bases). V was shortened by 1 base and J by 2 bases, with 15 bases between the two germline ends. The CDR3 is made up of 17 amino acids. Looked up from germline, CDR1 is SGHVS and CDR2 is FQNEAQ. This chain's CDR3 is CASSLELGRDTKNIQYF. CDR3 nucleotides: TGTGCCAGCAGCTTAGAGCTGGGCAGGGATACCAAAAACATTCAGTACTTC.

This clonotype has more than one count but fewer than ten. V gene TRBV9 combines with J gene TRBJ1-1; no clear D gene. The V gene lost 0 bases and the J gene lost 1 base, with 10 bases spanning the gap. The CDR3 extends over 15 amino acids. The V gene's germline CDR1 is SGDLS and CDR2 YYNGEE. The CDR3, as DNA: TGTGCCAGCAGCGTAGGAGATACCACGAACACTGAAGCTTTCTTT. This translates into CASSVGDTTNTEAFF.

This clonotype was counted only a few times. J is TRBJ2-3 and V is TRBV9; D unclear. CDR1 and CDR2 from the germline V gene are SGDLS and YYNGEE. There are 13 residues in the CDR3. V shed 2 bases and J shed 0 bases, with 4 bases lying between them. The CDR3 is CASSVASTDTQYF. The CDR3 region has the DNA TGTGCCAGCAGCGTGGCGAGCACAGATACGCAGTATTTT.

CDR3 sequence: CASSYRDRDSYEQYF. CDR3 nucleotides: TGTGCCAGCAGTTACCGGGACAGGGATTCCTACGAGCAGTACTTC. This chain links TRBV2 with TRBJ2-7, with TRBD1 matching over 9 bases. Germline V gene sequence: CDR1 SNHLY, CDR2 FYNNEI. V was clipped by 5 bases and J by 1 base; unmatched bases: 6. The CDR3 length is 15 residues.

This chain joins TRBV2 and TRBJ1-2, with 7 bases lining up with TRBD1. The junction had 3 bases not matched to a gene; V was cut back by 7 bases and J by 4 bases. The CDR3 is made up of 12 amino acids. Germline-derived CDR1 and CDR2 are SNHLY and FYNNEI. The CDR3 protein is CASTTGTYGYTF. Here the CDR3 DNA reads TGTGCCAGCACGACAGGGACCTATGGCTACACCTTC.

The genes are TRBV27 and TRBJ2-3; TRBD2 matches 8 bases. V shed 0 bases, J shed 6 bases, and the junction held 5 bases outside the gene matches. Germline V gives CDR1 MNHEY, CDR2 SMNVEV (reference sequence). The CDR3 covers 15 residues. Written as DNA, the CDR3 is TGTGCCAGCAGTTTATCGATTAGCGGGGCCGATACGCAGTATTTT. Residues: CASSLSISGADTQYF.

Comment on this clonotype: This may be a read error: a much more frequent sequence differs by one nucleotide. The chain recombines TRBV7-9 with TRBJ2-3; D is perhaps TRBD1 (6 bases). V was trimmed by 8 bases and J by 2 bases, leaving 17 bases between them. Looked up from germline, CDR1 is SEHNR and CDR2 is FQNEAQ (reference sequence). The length of the CDR3 is 15 residues. CDR3 sequence: CASGYPQGTTDTQYF. The CDR3, as DNA: TGTGCCAGCGGCTACCCACAGGGAACCACAGATACGCAGTATTTT.

This clonotype was observed a few times. The chain couples TRBV12-3 or TRBV12-4 to TRBJ2-7; TRBD1 is a possible D gene (5 bases). The CDR3 length is 14 residues. Trimming took off 5 bases at V and 4 bases at J, with 15 bases between the two ends. The CDR3 DNA reads TGTGCCAGCAGTGTCCAGGGTTTCGTTTACGAGCAGTACTTC. It yields the protein CASSVQGFVYEQYF.

This clonotype ranks as medium-sized. The chain recombines TRBV4-1 with TRBJ2-1; D is possibly TRBD1 (5 bases). V was shortened by 0 bases and J by 3 bases, with 6 bases between the two germline ends. CDR3 length equals 14 residues. Germline V gene data show CDR1 as MGHRA and CDR2 as YSYEKL. The CDR3 nucleotides are TGCGCCAGCAGCCAAGAAGACAGCTACAATGAGCAGTTCTTC. Translating gives CASSQEDSYNEQFF.

This clonotype was observed a few times. This sequence joins TRBV7-9 and TRBJ1-2; tentative D call: TRBD1 (5 bases). V shed 2 bases and J shed 8 bases, with 9 bases lying between them. Looked up from germline, CDR1 is SEHNR and CDR2 is FQNEAQ (reference sequence). The CDR3 length is 12 residues. CDR3 in amino acids: CASSLTQGGYTF. CDR3 nucleotide sequence: TGTGCCAGCAGCTTAACCCAGGGAGGCTACACCTTC.

This clonotype came up a few times. V and J are TRBV7-9 and TRBJ2-1; 9 bases fit TRBD2. The CDR3 runs 16 residues. In germline, CDR1 is SEHNR, CDR2 FQNEAQ (reference sequence). Trimming cost V 3 bases and J 2 bases; bases outside gene matches: 5. The CDR3 region has the DNA TGTGCCAGCAGCTTGCAGAGCGGGGGGCCCTACAATGAGCAGTTCTTC. It encodes CASSLQSGGPYNEQFF.

This clonotype was counted only a few times. This chain joins TRBV2 and TRBJ2-2; 7 bases are a match to TRBD2. V trimming: 1 base; J trimming: 0 bases; junction bases outside the gene matches: 5. Germline lookup yields CDR1 SNHLY and CDR2 FYNNEI. The CDR3 extends over 17 amino acids. As DNA, the CDR3 is TGTGCCAGCAGTGAAGTCTTGGGAGGGCCGAACACCGGGGAGCTGTTTTTT. Its translation is CASSEVLGGPNTGELFF.

There are a few counts of this clonotype. This chain connects TRBV11-2 to TRBJ2-7; D is uncertain. CDR1 SGHAT and CDR2 FQNNGV come from the germline V gene. The CDR3 consists of 15 residues. V lost 1 base and J 3 bases, leaving 13 bases between the germline ends. The CDR3 region is CASSLGALAGYEQYF. The CDR3, as DNA: TGTGCCAGCAGCTTAGGGGCGCTGGCCGGCTACGAGCAGTACTTC.

A word on this clonotype: This may come from a read error, since a much larger clone is one base off. Since no conserved phenylalanine or tryptophan closes the CDR3, a read error is the likely cause. The chain is built from TRBV5-6 and TRBJ1-5; D is undetermined. The CDR3 is made up of 13 amino acids. The germline V and J ends were trimmed by 0 bases and 6 bases, with 7 bases remaining between them. Germline CDR1 reads SGHDT; CDR2 reads YYEEEE. CDR3: CASSLGGGQPQHS. CDR3 in DNA: TGTGCCAGCAGCTTGGGGGGTGGTCAGCCCCAGCATTCT.